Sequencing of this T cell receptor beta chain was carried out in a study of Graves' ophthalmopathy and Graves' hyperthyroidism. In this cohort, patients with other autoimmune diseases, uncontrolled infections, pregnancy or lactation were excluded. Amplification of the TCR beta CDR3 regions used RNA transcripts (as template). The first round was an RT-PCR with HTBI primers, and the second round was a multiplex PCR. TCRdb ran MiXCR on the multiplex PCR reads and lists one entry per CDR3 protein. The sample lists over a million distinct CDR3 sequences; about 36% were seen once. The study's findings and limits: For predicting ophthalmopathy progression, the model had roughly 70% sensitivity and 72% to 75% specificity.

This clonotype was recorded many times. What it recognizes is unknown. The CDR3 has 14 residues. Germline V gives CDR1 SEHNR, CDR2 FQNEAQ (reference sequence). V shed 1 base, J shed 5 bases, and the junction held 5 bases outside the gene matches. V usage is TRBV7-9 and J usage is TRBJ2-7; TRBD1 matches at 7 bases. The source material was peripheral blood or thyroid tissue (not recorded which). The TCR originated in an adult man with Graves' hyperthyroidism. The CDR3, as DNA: TGTGCCAGCAGCTTAGAGGGGGCGCGGGACGAGCAGTACTTC. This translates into CASSLEGARDEQYF.